These T cell receptor beta chains were read from a single sample in a study of cytomegalovirus exposure and HLA in healthy donors. Only in-frame clones appear in the TCRdb table, and some are missing; sequencing was by immunoSEQ multiplex PCR. The table shows 110,000 or so clones, with roughly 80% occurring only once. Sample: PBMCs. The receptors originated from a man aged 25-45 years in good health and CMV-seropositive. The CDR3 runs from the conserved cysteine through the conserved F or W. The D gene is left open where the match is weak. The size entry is marked missing in some rows and otherwise reads once, few, many or a size class.

D gene	V gene	clone size	J gene	CDR3 protein	CDR3 DNA
-	TRBV10-1	-	TRBJ1-1	CASRREGRMNTEAFF	TGCGCCAGCAGGAGGGAGGGACGGATGAACACTGAAGCTTTCTTT
-	TRBV21-1	once	TRBJ1-5	CASSKGPNRDRKEGYSNQPQHF	TGTGCCAGCAGCAAAGGACCTAACCGGGACAGGAAAGAGGGCTATAGCAATCAGCCCCAGCATTTT
TRBD1	TRBV5-1	-	TRBJ1-6	CASSREPTGGLAPLHF	TGCGCCAGCAGCAGGGAACCGACAGGGGGGTTGGCGCCCCTCCACTTT
-	TRBV19	-	TRBJ1-1	CASSLLGGLNTEAFF	TGTGCCAGTAGTCTCCTCGGGGGGCTGAACACTGAAGCTTTCTTT
TRBD1	TRBV4-1	-	TRBJ1-2	CASSQGETGLYGYTF	TGCGCCAGCAGCCAAGGTGAGACAGGGCTCTATGGCTACACCTTC
TRBD2	TRBV27	-	TRBJ2-2	CASSLGTSGGYTGELFF	TGTGCCAGCAGTTTAGGGACTAGCGGGGGATACACCGGGGAGCTGTTTTTT
-	TRBV6-4	once	TRBJ2-1	CASSAILGGNEQFF	TGTGCCAGCAGTGCCATCCTAGGGGGCAATGAGCAGTTCTTC
TRBD2	TRBV5-1	-	TRBJ2-1	CASSSLAGGDNEQFF	TGCGCCAGCAGCTCTCTCGCCGGGGGGGACAATGAGCAGTTCTTC
-	TRBV7-9	few	TRBJ1-2	CASSLNRDYGYTF	TGTGCCAGCAGCTTAAACAGGGACTATGGCTACACCTTC
-	TRBV27	medium-sized	TRBJ1-2	CASSLLGGVDYGYTF	TGTGCCAGCAGTTTATTGGGAGGGGTCGACTATGGCTACACCTTC
TRBD1	TRBV10-3	-	TRBJ2-3	CATRRTPGQSEDTQYF	TGTGCCACCCGACGTACACCGGGACAGAGCGAGGATACGCAGTATTTT
-	TRBV6-5	-	TRBJ1-4	CASSYSPGGNEKLFF	TGTGCCAGCAGTTACTCTCCAGGAGGGAATGAAAAACTGTTTTTT
-	TRBV7-9	-	TRBJ2-7	CASSFQATYEQYF	TGTGCCAGCAGCTTTCAGGCAACCTACGAGCAGTACTTC
TRBD2	TRBV15	-	TRBJ2-7	CATSRGEGYEQYF	TGTGCCACCAGCAGAGGGGAGGGCTACGAGCAGTACTTC
-	TRBV7-2	-	TRBJ1-4	CASSIRLTATNEKLFF	TGTGCCAGCAGTATCCGCCTGACAGCAACTAATGAAAAACTGTTTTTT
-	TRBV5-1	once	TRBJ2-7	CASSFLGGVDVTYEQYF	TGCGCCAGCAGCTTTCTAGGGGGGGTGGACGTTACCTACGAGCAGTACTTC
-	TRBV27	-	TRBJ1-1	CASSYRLNTEAFF	TGTGCCAGCAGTTACAGGCTAAACACTGAAGCTTTCTTT
-	TRBV4-2	-	TRBJ1-5	CASSQDQLGNQPQHF	TGTGCCAGCAGCCAAGATCAGCTCGGGAATCAGCCCCAGCATTTT
TRBD2	TRBV5-4	-	TRBJ2-5	CASSPGGSGGPTLKTQYF	TGTGCCAGCAGCCCTGGAGGGAGCGGGGGCCCAACCCTCAAGACCCAGTACTTC
TRBD2	TRBV30	-	TRBJ2-1	CAWTTASGGWKFF	TGTGCCTGGACTACGGCTAGCGGGGGGTGGAAGTTCTTC
TRBD1	TRBV30	few	TRBJ1-1	CAWGTGLNTEAFF	TGTGCCTGGGGGACAGGGTTAAACACTGAAGCTTTCTTT
TRBD1	TRBV2	-	TRBJ2-2	CASKPGQVDGELFF	TGTGCCAGCAAACCGGGACAGGTGGACGGGGAGCTGTTTTTT
TRBD1	TRBV5-1	-	TRBJ1-2	CASSLALGQGLSYGYTF	TGCGCCAGCAGCTTGGCCTTGGGACAGGGGCTGTCCTATGGCTACACCTTC
-	TRBV4-1	-	TRBJ2-2	CASSQRLISGELFF	TGCGCCAGCAGCCAGCGACTGATTTCGGGGGAGCTGTTTTTT
TRBD1	TRBV19	-	TRBJ2-7	CASSNRGPYEQYF	TGTGCCAGTAGTAACAGGGGGCCGTACGAGCAGTACTTC
-	TRBV15	-	TRBJ1-4	CATSRGGRGGNEKLFF	TGTGCCACCAGCAGAGGGGGCAGGGGCGGCAATGAAAAACTGTTTTTT
TRBD1	TRBV13	-	TRBJ1-2	CASSFFGDSYGYTF	TGTGCCAGCAGCTTTTTCGGGGACAGCTATGGCTACACCTTC
-	TRBV10-1	-	TRBJ2-3	CATKEGLSTDTQYF	TGCGCCACGAAGGAGGGGTTGAGCACAGATACGCAGTATTTT
TRBD1	TRBV18	-	TRBJ2-7	CASSPPGTGRREQYF	TGTGCCAGCTCACCACCCGGGACAGGACGGCGCGAGCAGTACTTC
-	TRBV5-1	few	TRBJ2-5	CASSSQGPETQYF	TGCGCCAGCAGCTCCCAGGGGCCAGAGACCCAGTACTTC
-	TRBV5-5	-	TRBJ1-1	CASSHNRVTEAFF	TGTGCCAGCAGCCATAACAGGGTCACTGAAGCTTTCTTT
TRBD1	TRBV5-4	-	TRBJ1-2	CASSENTGEAGYTF	TGTGCCAGCAGCGAAAACACAGGGGAAGCTGGCTACACCTTC
TRBD2	TRBV5-6	-	TRBJ2-2	CASSVGLAALNTGELFF	TGTGCCAGCAGCGTGGGACTAGCGGCTTTGAACACCGGGGAGCTGTTTTTT
TRBD1	TRBV6-6	-	TRBJ2-1	CASSGQGIQRNEQFF	TGTGCCAGCAGTGGACAGGGAATACAGCGCAATGAGCAGTTCTTC
TRBD1	TRBV5-4	once	TRBJ1-1	CASSWTGTGAGTEAFF	TGTGCCAGCAGCTGGACCGGGACAGGCGCGGGCACTGAAGCTTTCTTT
TRBD2	TRBV2	-	TRBJ2-1	CASSSPWTSGGAGSYNEQFF	TGTGCCAGCTCCAGTCCCTGGACTAGCGGGGGGGCGGGCTCCTACAATGAGCAGTTCTTC
TRBD1	TRBV5-1	-	TRBJ1-1	CASSPRTGGAEAFF	TGCGCCAGCAGCCCCCGGACAGGGGGGGCTGAAGCTTTCTTT
-	TRBV6-6	-	TRBJ1-6	CASSRTKDSPLHF	TGTGCCAGCAGCAGGACTAAGGATTCACCCCTCCACTTT
-	TRBV5-1	-	TRBJ2-3	CASSVDSYHTDTQYF	TGCGCCAGCAGCGTGGACTCCTACCACACAGATACGCAGTATTTT
TRBD1	TRBV28	few	TRBJ2-5	CASSFLFRQGGQETQYF	TGTGCCAGCAGTTTCCTCTTCCGACAGGGGGGCCAAGAGACCCAGTACTTC